The clone carrying this TCR beta chain showed up just once. The antigen is unknown. V lost 6 bases, J lost 5 bases, and 6 bases stayed unmatched. This CDR3 is 13 amino acids long. Germline CDR1 ENHRY, CDR2 SYGVKD. The data were taken from a study of cytomegalovirus exposure and HLA in healthy donors. General observations from the study: V- and J-gene trimming in TCR beta was tied to a missense DCLRE1C variant by an analysis performed later. Reports state that TCR beta sequences accurately predicted most subjects' HLA-A and HLA-B alleles. Associated with HLA alleles at 0.05 false discovery rate in a later analysis were around 17,000 TCR beta sequences.

Primers for the PCR totalled 60 Vbeta and 13 Jbeta. The protocol was immunoSEQ multiplex PCR, while the TCRdb copy is restricted to in-frame clones and leaves out a portion. The sample has 150,000 to 250,000 clones; 79% are singletons. V is TRBV10-3 and J is TRBJ2-5; 7 nucleotides align to TRBD2. The sequence came from a girl between 5 and 17 years old in good health and CMV-seropositive. Sequencing was performed on PBMCs. For the CDR3, the DNA is TGTGCCATCAGGCGGGACTATCGCGAGACCCAGTACTTC. It is translated as CAIRRDYRETQYF.